This T cell receptor beta chain was recovered during a study of early T cells in non-severe SARS-CoV-2 infection. Study overall: Sequencing used unsorted whole-blood bulk RNA, so chains lack pairing. General observations from the study: VDJdb matching, biased toward anti-spike CD8 responses, missed private and CD4 specificities.

Individual cDNA molecules received unique molecular identifiers. One entry per CDR3 protein, called by TCRdb with MiXCR from the 5' RACE reads. The sample includes fewer than 100,000 distinct CDR3 sequences, over 9% of them seen just once. In this sample, this clonotype turned up many times. The antigen is unknown. The clonotype originates from an adult who was a healthcare worker with PCR-confirmed SARS-CoV-2 infection or an uninfected control (not recorded which). Sequenced: whole blood.

The CDR3 spells CASSLVLTGLYEQYF. CDR3 DNA: TGTGCCAGCAGTTTGGTCCTGACAGGGTTATACGAGCAGTACTTC. V is TRBV28 and J is TRBJ2-7; TRBD1 aligns across 7 bases. CDR1 is MDHEN and CDR2 is SYDVKM in the germline V gene. The CDR3 sequence is 15 residues long. Losses at the gene ends were 3 bases for V and 4 bases for J; bases not matched to a gene: 9.